This section outlines one TCR beta chain sequence together with its context. Antigen unknown. The data were taken from a study of persistence of HIV-infected CD4 T cells. Study as a whole: A larger, less memory-rich fraction responded to anti-CD3/anti-CD28 beads than to antigen.

This was the immunoSEQ version 4 assay in survey mode. Repertoires were generated with immunoSEQ multiplex PCR, while TCRdb's copy carries only in-frame clones and drops some. The repertoire has fewer than 45,000 clones, 88% of them found once; the top ten carry under 0.55%. Regarding the study as a whole: TCR analyses could not target the rare provirus-carrying CMV-responding cells. CMV- and Gag-responding cells had lower TCRbeta richness than CD3/CD28-responding cells.

CDR3 length equals 16 residues. Unmatched junction bases numbered 8, after V lost 6 bases and J lost 5 bases. The germline V gene encodes CDR1 ENHRY and CDR2 SYGVKD. This nonspecific control used anti-CD3/anti-CD28 bead stimulation of CD4+ T cells. Sorting selected CD4+ T cells upregulating both CD40 ligand and CD69. The origin of this receptor is an adult woman with HIV who was CMV-seropositive. The sample was CD4+ T cells sorted from PBMCs after roughly 20-hour stimulation, taken from a patient who received antiretroviral therapy. The gene calls are TRBV10-3 and TRBJ2-1; TRBD2 matches at 12 bases. Here the CDR3 DNA reads TGTGCCATCAGGCGGCGACTAGCGGGGGCCCACAATGAGCAGTTCTTC. The encoded protein is CAIRRRLAGAHNEQFF.